The 8 T cell receptor beta chains below were found in one sample sequenced in a study of siplizumab effects on memory and regulatory T cells (dated by TCRdb to the late 2010s). Receptor libraries were prepared by the immunoSEQ multiplex PCR assay. This immuneACCESS table, as held by TCRdb, lists in-frame sequences with V and J called but not all clones. Of the missing ones, under half trace to an unresolved V gene in checked studies; the others have no known cause. The sample table shows about 72,000 clones, and less than 95% are seen once. Approximately 31% of the sample lies in the top ten. Sequenced: CD8+ T cells sorted from blood. The origin of the receptors is a human donor in good health.

This chain connects TRBV7-2 to TRBJ1-3; a possible D gene is TRBD1 (5 bases). V lost 3 bases, J lost 6 bases, and 15 bases lay in between. Germline V CDR1 and CDR2: SGHTA, FQGNSA. The CDR3 has 15 amino acids. In nucleotides, the CDR3 is TGTGCCAGCAGCTTTTTTGGGTGGGGGGAAAACACCATATATTTT. As protein: CASSFFGWGENTIYF.

CDR3 sequence reads: CASSLSGVNQPQHF. The CDR3 bases are TGTGCCAGCAGTTTATCCGGGGTCAATCAGCCCCAGCATTTT. The rearrangement joins TRBV27 to TRBJ1-5; no reliable D call. Germline-derived CDR1 and CDR2 are MNHEY and SMNVEV (reference sequence). The CDR3 runs 14 residues. Trimming took off 0 bases at V and 3 bases at J, with 6 bases between the two ends.

The CDR3 DNA follows: TGTGCCAGCAGTTTTGGTACCCCCGTATACGAGCAGTACTTC. Its translation is CASSFGTPVYEQYF. The J gene is TRBJ2-7, the V gene TRBV27; no clear D gene. CDR3 length: 14 amino acids. Germline CDR1 is MNHEY and CDR2 is SMNVEV (reference sequence). V shed 3 bases and J shed 4 bases, with 13 bases lying between them.

This rearrangement joins TRBV7-9 to TRBJ2-7; D might be TRBD2 (6 bases). Germline-derived CDR1 and CDR2 are SEHNR and FQNEAQ (reference sequence). This CDR3 is 15 amino acids long. The V and J ends lost 1 base and 4 bases respectively, with 14 bases between them. The CDR3 spells CASSLVPAGVYEQYF. The CDR3, as DNA: TGTGCCAGCAGCTTAGTTCCAGCGGGCGTTTACGAGCAGTACTTC.

The V call is TRBV2, the J call TRBJ2-7; 9 bases are shared with TRBD2. Germline V lookup: CDR1 SNHLY, CDR2 FYNNEI. The CDR3 totals 15 residues. After removal of 3 bases from V and 6 bases from J, the junction contained 9 bases not matched to a gene. CDR3 DNA sequence: TGTGCCAGCAGTGAGTCGGCTAGCGGGACCGGCGAGCAGTACTTC. It yields the protein CASSESASGTGEQYF.

The chain is built from TRBV4-1 and TRBJ2-7; tentatively, D is TRBD1 (7 bases). V was trimmed by 3 bases and J by 3 bases, leaving 15 bases between them. The CDR3 has 15 residues. Germline V CDR1 and CDR2: MGHRA, YSYEKL. CDR3 sequence: CASSQKGAGFYEQYF. The CDR3 region has the DNA TGCGCCAGCAGCCAGAAGGGGGCGGGGTTCTACGAGCAGTACTTC.

This clone was seen more than once but under ten times. This chain connects TRBV6-1 to TRBJ1-1; 9 nucleotides match TRBD1. With V trimmed by 4 bases and J by 3 bases, 3 bases remained unmatched. The CDR3 has 14 residues. Germline V gives CDR1 MNHNS, CDR2 SASEGT. The CDR3 region is CASSGGTGYTEAFF. CDR3 nucleotides: TGTGCCAGCAGTGGGGGGACAGGGTACACTGAAGCTTTCTTT.

This chain links TRBV7-9 with TRBJ2-7; D is uncertain. The CDR3 covers 12 residues. V gave up 4 bases and J gave up 1 base, with 5 bases separating them. The germline V gene encodes CDR1 SEHNR and CDR2 FQNEAQ (reference sequence). The CDR3 DNA is TGTGCCAGCAGCTCGTCGTCCTACGAGCAGTACTTC. Amino acids: CASSSSSYEQYF.